The sequence of this T cell receptor beta chain was determined in a study of CD8+ T cells in alopecia areata. Germline CDR1 is LNHNV and CDR2 is YYDKDF (reference sequence). CDR3 length: 15 residues. V lost 0 bases, J lost 6 bases, and 7 bases stayed unmatched. Indicated treatment: oral pan-JAK inhibitor, 5-10 mg twice daily. Sequencing templates came from extracted RNA that was reverse transcribed into cDNA. Assay used: immunoSEQ multiplex PCR; TCRdb lists only in-frame clones, some missing. The profile covers under 150,000 clones, with 61% appearing a single time and 5% to 7% taken by the ten largest.

The chain carries TRBV15 and TRBJ2-7, with 8 bases fitting TRBD1. The sequenced sample was CD4+ T cells sorted from blood, obtained at week 4, from a patient treated with tofacitinib. This clonotype originated in a human donor with alopecia areata. This CDR3 is CATSRDRGRSVEQYF. DNA for the CDR3: TGTGCCACCAGCAGAGACAGGGGGCGCTCGGTCGAGCAGTACTTC.